These 3 T cell receptor beta chains were all obtained from the same sample, sequenced in a study of control samples from healthy donors and cancer patients. The table came from immunoSEQ multiplex PCR; TCRdb's copy has only in-frame clones and leaves some out. The data contain 24,000 or so clones, approximately 91% of them singletons. The specimen was PBMCs. The receptors were gathered from a man over 45 with lung cancer.

This clone was recorded only once. This chain links TRBV28 with TRBJ1-2; perhaps TRBD1 as D (5 bases). CDR1 is MDHEN, CDR2 SYDVKM, per germline. This CDR3 is built from 18 residues. With 8 bases removed from V and 4 bases from J, the gap between germline ends came to 29 bases. The CDR3 loop reads CASRWGPSADVLFYGYTF. CDR3 DNA sequence: TGTGCCAGCCGTTGGGGCCCTTCAGCGGACGTACTATTCTATGGCTACACCTTC.

This sequence joins TRBV28 and TRBJ2-5, with 8 bases matching TRBD1. J was trimmed by 4 bases and V by 2 bases; bases with no gene match: 3. Germline lookup yields CDR1 MDHEN and CDR2 SYDVKM. This CDR3 contains 14 residues. The CDR3 protein is CASSLPGGVETQYF. CDR3 coding DNA: TGTGCCAGCAGTTTACCAGGGGGCGTAGAGACCCAGTACTTC. Based on the CDR3 plus reference TRBV28 and TRBJ2-5, the full variable domain is DVKVTQSSRYLVKRTGEKVFLECVQDMDHENMFWYRQDPGLGLRLIYFSYDVKMKEKGDIPEGYSVSREKKERFSLILESASTNQTSMYLCASSLPGGVETQYFGPGTRLLVL.

In nucleotides, the CDR3 is TGTGCCAGCAGTAGGGCAGGGGGCGAGGATCAGCCCCAGCATTTT. It encodes CASSRAGGEDQPQHF. V gene TRBV2 combines with J gene TRBJ1-5; TRBD1 matches 8 bases. CDR1 is SNHLY, CDR2 FYNNEI, per germline. The ends lost 5 bases at V and 5 bases at J; junction bases unmatched: 8. The CDR3 is made up of 15 amino acids.